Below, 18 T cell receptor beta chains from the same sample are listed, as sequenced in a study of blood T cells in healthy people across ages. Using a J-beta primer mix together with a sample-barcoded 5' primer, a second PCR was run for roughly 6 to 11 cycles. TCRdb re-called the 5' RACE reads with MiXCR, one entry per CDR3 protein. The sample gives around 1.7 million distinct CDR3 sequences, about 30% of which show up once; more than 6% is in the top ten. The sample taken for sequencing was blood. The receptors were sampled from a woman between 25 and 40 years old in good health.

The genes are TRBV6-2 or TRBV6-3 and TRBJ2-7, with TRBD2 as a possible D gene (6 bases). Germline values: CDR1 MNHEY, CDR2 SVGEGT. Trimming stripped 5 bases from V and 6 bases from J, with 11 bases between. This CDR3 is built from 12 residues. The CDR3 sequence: CASSRLGGEQYF. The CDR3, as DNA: TGTGCCAGCAGTAGACTAGGAGGCGAGCAGTACTTC.

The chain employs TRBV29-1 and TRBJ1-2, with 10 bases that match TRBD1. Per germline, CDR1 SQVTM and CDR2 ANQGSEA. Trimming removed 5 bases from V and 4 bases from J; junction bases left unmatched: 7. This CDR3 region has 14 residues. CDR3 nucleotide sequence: TGCAGCGTTCCTGGACAGGGGGTCCCCTATGGCTACACCTTC. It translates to CSVPGQGVPYGYTF.

CDR3 amino acids: CAISAAKATYEQYF. Written as DNA, the CDR3 is TGTGCCATCAGCGCCGCAAAAGCGACCTACGAGCAGTACTTC. The V gene is TRBV10-3, the J gene TRBJ2-7; no definite D call. V was shortened by 6 bases and J by 2 bases, with 14 bases between the two germline ends. The CDR3 loop spans 14 amino acids. CDR1 is ENHRY and CDR2 is SYGVKD in the germline V gene.

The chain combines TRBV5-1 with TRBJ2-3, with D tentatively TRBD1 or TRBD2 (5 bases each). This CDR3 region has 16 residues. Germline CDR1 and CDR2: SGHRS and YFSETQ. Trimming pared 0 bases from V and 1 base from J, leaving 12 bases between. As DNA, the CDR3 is TGCGCCAGCAGCTTGGTCGGGGACCCCCGCACAGATACGCAGTATTTT. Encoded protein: CASSLVGDPRTDTQYF.

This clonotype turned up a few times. CDR3 bases: TGTGCCAGCAGCTTAGCAGGGGACTCCCGAATTCTTAATGAGCAGTTCTTC. Translating it yields CASSLAGDSRILNEQFF. The chain uses TRBV7-2 and TRBJ2-1; tentative D call: TRBD2 (6 bases). The CDR3 is 17 residues long. CDR1 and CDR2 (germline): SGHTA, FQGNSA. V lost 0 bases, J lost 7 bases, and 19 bases lay in between.

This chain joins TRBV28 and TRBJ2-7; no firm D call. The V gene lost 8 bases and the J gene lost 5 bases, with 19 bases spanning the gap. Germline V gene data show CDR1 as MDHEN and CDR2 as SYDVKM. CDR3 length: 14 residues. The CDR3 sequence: CASGESSSTNEQYF. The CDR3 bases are TGTGCCAGCGGTGAATCCAGCAGCACAAACGAGCAGTACTTC.

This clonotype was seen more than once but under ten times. CDR3 coding DNA: TGCAGCGTTCTTAGGCCCTCCAGCTCACAAGAGACCCAGTACTTC. It specifies CSVLRPSSSQETQYF. V gene TRBV29-1 combines with J gene TRBJ2-5; D is ambiguous. Germline V gene sequence: CDR1 SQVTM, CDR2 ANQGSEA. The ends were cut back, 5 bases at V and 2 bases at J, with 18 bases in the middle. The CDR3 runs to 15 residues.

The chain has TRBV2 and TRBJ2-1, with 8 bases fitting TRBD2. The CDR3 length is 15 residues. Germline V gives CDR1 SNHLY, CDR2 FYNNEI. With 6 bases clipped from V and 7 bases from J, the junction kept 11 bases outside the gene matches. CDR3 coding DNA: TGTGCCAGCAGGCTTGGGAGCGGGAGTAATAATGAGCAGTTCTTC. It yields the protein CASRLGSGSNNEQFF.

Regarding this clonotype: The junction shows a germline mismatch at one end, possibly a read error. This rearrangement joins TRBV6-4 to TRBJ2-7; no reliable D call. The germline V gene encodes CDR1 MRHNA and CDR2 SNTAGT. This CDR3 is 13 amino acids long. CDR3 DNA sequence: TGTGCCACCAACGGAAGAAACTCCAACGAGCAGTACTTC. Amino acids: CATNGRNSNEQYF.

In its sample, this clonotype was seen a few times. The CDR3 sequence is CASSLDPGTSGPSSYEQYF. The CDR3 coding sequence is TGTGCCAGCAGCTTAGATCCCGGGACTAGCGGTCCTAGCTCCTACGAGCAGTACTTC. This sequence joins TRBV7-9 and TRBJ2-7, with 11 bases that match TRBD2. Germline V gene data show CDR1 as SEHNR and CDR2 as FQNEAQ (reference sequence). J gave up 0 bases and V 1 base, and 11 bases lay outside the gene matches. There are 19 residues in the CDR3.

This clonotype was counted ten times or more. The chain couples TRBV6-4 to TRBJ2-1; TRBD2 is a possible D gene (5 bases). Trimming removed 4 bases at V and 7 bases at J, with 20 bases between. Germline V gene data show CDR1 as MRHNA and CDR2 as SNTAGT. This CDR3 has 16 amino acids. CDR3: CASSGPGEGSMNEQFF. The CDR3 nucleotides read TGTGCCAGCAGTGGACCGGGCGAGGGTTCAATGAATGAGCAGTTCTTC.

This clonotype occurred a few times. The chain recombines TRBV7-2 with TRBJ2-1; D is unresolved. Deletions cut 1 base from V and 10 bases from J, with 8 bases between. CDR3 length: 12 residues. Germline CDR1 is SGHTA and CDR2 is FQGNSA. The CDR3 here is CASSLDIQEQFF. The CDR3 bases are TGTGCCAGCAGCTTAGATATACAAGAGCAGTTCTTC.

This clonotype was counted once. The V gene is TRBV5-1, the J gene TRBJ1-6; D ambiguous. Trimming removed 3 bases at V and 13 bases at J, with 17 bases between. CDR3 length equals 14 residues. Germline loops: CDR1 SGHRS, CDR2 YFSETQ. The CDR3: CASSWDQETDPLHF. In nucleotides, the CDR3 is TGCGCCAGCAGCTGGGATCAGGAAACAGACCCCCTCCACTTT. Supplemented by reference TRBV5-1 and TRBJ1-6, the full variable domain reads KAGVTQTPRYLIKTRGQQVTLSCSPISGHRSVSWYQQTPGQGLQFLFEYFSETQRNKGNFPGRFSGRQFSNSRSEMNVSTLELGDSALYLCASSWDQETDPLHFGNGTRLTVT.

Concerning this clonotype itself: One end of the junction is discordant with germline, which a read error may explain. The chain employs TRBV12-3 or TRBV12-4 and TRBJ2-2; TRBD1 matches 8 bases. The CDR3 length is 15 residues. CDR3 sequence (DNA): TGTGCCAGCAATTTAAGGCAGGGGGCCACCGAGGAGCTGTTTTTT. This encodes CASNLRQGATEELFF.

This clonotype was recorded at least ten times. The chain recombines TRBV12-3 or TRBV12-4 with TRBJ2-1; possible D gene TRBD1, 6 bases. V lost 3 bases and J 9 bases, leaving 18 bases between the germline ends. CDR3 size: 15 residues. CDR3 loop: CASSFGLQGRGEQFF. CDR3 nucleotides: TGTGCCAGCAGTTTCGGTCTGCAGGGGAGAGGTGAGCAGTTCTTC.

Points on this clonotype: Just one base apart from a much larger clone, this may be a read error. The CDR3 DNA follows: TGCAGCGTTGAATGGGGACACAACTACAATGAGCAGTACTTC. Its translation is CSVEWGHNYNEQYF. The rearrangement uses TRBV29-1 and TRBJ2-1; D perhaps matches TRBD1 (6 bases). The end of the DNA fits TRBJ2-7 better, so the J call may be wrong. Germline V gene lookup returns CDR1 SQVTM and CDR2 ANQGSEA. The CDR3 extends over 14 amino acids.

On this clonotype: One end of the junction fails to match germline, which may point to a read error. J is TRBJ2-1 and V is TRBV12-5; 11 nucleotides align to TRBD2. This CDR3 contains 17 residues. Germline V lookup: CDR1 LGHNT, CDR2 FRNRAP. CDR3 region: CASDSGRLAGTYNKQFF. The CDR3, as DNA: TGTGCTAGTGATTCCGGACGACTAGCGGGGACCTACAATAAGCAGTTCTTC. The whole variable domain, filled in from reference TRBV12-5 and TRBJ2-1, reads DARVTQTPRHKVTEMGQEVTMRCQPILGHNTVFWYRQTMMQGLELLAYFRNRAPLDDSGMPKDRFSAEMPDATLATLKIQPSEPRDSAVYFCASDSGRLAGTYNKQFFGPGTRLTVL.

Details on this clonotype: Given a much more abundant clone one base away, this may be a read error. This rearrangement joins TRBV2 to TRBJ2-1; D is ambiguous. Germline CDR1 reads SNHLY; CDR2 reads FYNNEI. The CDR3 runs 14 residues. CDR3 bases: TGTGCCAGCAGGTTACAAAGCTCCGACAATGAGCAGTTCTTC. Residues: CASRLQSSDNEQFF.